A selection of T cell receptor beta chains follows, all from one sample in a study of blood T cell repertoires in COVID-19. This table comes from immunoSEQ multiplex PCR, and its TCRdb copy is limited to in-frame clones, with some not included. Of fewer than 80,000 clones listed, approximately 88% are singletons. Sequenced material: peripheral blood. These TCRs come from a man aged 25 to 40 with acute or convalescent COVID-19. Both conserved end residues are part of each CDR3. A D gene is named only where the DNA matches it firmly. A row's size may be missing; if present it is once, few, many or a size class.

NA TRBV5-1 TRBD2 CASSPGGRGEETQYF
NA TRBV20-1 NA CSASMGGTEAFF
few TRBV28 NA CASTYRDRSHEQYF
NA TRBV6-1 NA CASSEAYRDEEQYF
few TRBV10-3 TRBD2 CAISVGGNEQYF
NA TRBV25-1 TRBD1 CASSAPDRRNTIYF
NA TRBV5-6 TRBD1 CASSFTLGQGANQPQHF
NA TRBV30 NA CAWSPGWTDTQYF
NA TRBV4-2 TRBD1 CASRGQGGQETQYF
NA TRBV5-4 NA CASSETQGLAKNIQYF
NA TRBV28 NA CASSFTQRVDTQYF
NA TRBV7-2 TRBD2 CASSTRAGTSGRRETQYF
NA TRBV15 NA CATSPQREKLFF
NA TRBV5-1 TRBD2 CASSLAGGNSYEQYF
NA TRBV7-3 TRBD1 CASSSGTGLSEQYF
NA TRBV6-6 TRBD2 CASSPTRTSGSGEQYF
once TRBV28 TRBD2 CASSFVDSGRAGELFF
NA TRBV5-1 NA CASSLTAQETQYF
NA TRBV29-1 TRBD1 CSVARQGAKAFF
NA TRBV28 TRBD1 CASSSTGTGVDEQYF
NA TRBV9 TRBD1 CASSLGTVYRNEQYF
NA TRBV30 TRBD1 CAWSVPGGGRPGANVLTF
once TRBV7-8 NA CASSLSSTSSYEQYF